This T cell receptor (beta chain) stems from a study of cytotoxic CD8 clonotypes in ibrutinib-treated CLL. Study details: Overall, approximately 25 responses were partial and 2 complete; following median roughly 70 months, about 15 patients stayed remitted and around twelve progressed. Whole-study results and caveats: Baseline clonality, higher than in age-matched healthy donors, tracked circulating CD8+ T-cell counts. Among the clonotypes, public ones were uncommon and contracted or held stable on treatment.

Points on this clone: The target antigen is unknown.

Germline CDR1 and CDR2: LNHDA and SQIVND (reference sequence). This CDR3 has 12 residues. V lost 3 bases and J lost 7, with 7 bases in between. Some clones are missing from TCRdb's copy, which holds only in-frame ones; the method was immunoSEQ multiplex PCR. The sample lists more than 110,000 clones; 76% were seen once. The clonotype comes from a human donor with chronic lymphocytic leukemia. The chain joins TRBV19 to TRBJ1-5; no reliable D call. The starting material was PBMCs, obtained after 24 months of ibrutinib treatment. CDR3 region: CASSMVGQPQHF. The CDR3 DNA follows: TGTGCCAGTAGTATGGTGGGGCAGCCCCAGCATTTT. Looking up the rest from reference TRBV19 and TRBJ1-5 gives the full variable domain: DGGITQSPKYLFRKEGQNVTLSCEQNLNHDAMYWYRQDPGQGLRLIYYSQIVNDFQKGDIAEGYSVSREKKESFPLTVTSAQKNPTAFYLCASSMVGQPQHFGDGTRLSIL.